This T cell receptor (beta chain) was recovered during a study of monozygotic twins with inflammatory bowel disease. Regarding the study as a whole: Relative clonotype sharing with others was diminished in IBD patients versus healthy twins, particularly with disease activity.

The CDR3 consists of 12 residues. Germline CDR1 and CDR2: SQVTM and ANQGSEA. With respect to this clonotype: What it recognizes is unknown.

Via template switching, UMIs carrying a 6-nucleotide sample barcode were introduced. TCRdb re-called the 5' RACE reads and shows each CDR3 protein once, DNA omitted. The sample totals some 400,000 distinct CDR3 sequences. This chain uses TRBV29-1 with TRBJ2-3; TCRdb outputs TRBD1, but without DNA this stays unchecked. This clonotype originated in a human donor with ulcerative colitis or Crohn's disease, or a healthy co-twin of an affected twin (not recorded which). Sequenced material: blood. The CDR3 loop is CSVDRGADTQYF.